Below are 20 T cell receptor beta chains sequenced from a single sample in a study of blood T cell repertoires in COVID-19. Assay: immunoSEQ multiplex PCR; the TCRdb copy retains only in-frame clones and omits some. Of about 430,000 clones in the sample, roughly nine tenths are singletons; the top ten hold 1.1%. The sequenced material came from PBMCs or T cells enriched from blood (not recorded which). Receptor source: a man aged 25 to 45 who had recovered from COVID-19.

This clone was counted a few times. This sequence joins TRBV28 and TRBJ1-2; TRBD1 matches at 8 bases. The germline V gene encodes CDR1 MDHEN and CDR2 SYDVKM. The CDR3 consists of 15 residues. V shed 3 bases and J 6 bases; nucleotides not matched to a gene: 9. The CDR3 DNA sequence: TGTGCCAGCAGTTTTCCAGAGGACAGGGTAGATGGCTACACCTTC. Protein sequence: CASSFPEDRVDGYTF.

The chain couples TRBV10-3 to TRBJ1-2; 7 bases are a match to TRBD1. Looked up from germline, CDR1 is ENHRY and CDR2 is SYGVKD. J gave up 3 bases and V 5 bases, and 6 bases lay outside the gene matches. The CDR3 has 14 residues. CDR3 amino acids: CAISRQGSDYGYTF. CDR3 nucleotide sequence: TGTGCCATCAGTCGACAGGGTTCGGACTATGGCTACACCTTC.

V gene TRBV25-1 combines with J gene TRBJ2-5; 14 positions agree with TRBD2. CDR1 and CDR2 (germline): MGHDK, SYGVNS. With V trimmed by 6 bases and J by 2 bases, 2 bases remained unmatched. CDR3 length equals 15 residues. CDR3 sequence (DNA): TGTGCCAGCAGAGGGACTAGCGGGAGACAAGAGACCCAGTACTTC. This gives the protein CASRGTSGRQETQYF. Drawing the rest from reference TRBV25-1 and TRBJ2-5, the complete variable domain is EADIYQTPRYLVIGTGKKITLECSQTMGHDKMYWYQQDPGMELHLIHYSYGVNSTEKGDLSSESTVSRIRTEHFPLTLESARPSHTSQYLCASRGTSGRQETQYFGPGTRLLVL.

In this sample, this clone turned up a few times. CDR3 in DNA: TGTGCCAGCAGCCACCAGGGCGCCTATGGCTACACCTTC. Amino acids: CASSHQGAYGYTF. The rearrangement uses TRBV3-1 (or the pseudogene TRBV3-2) and TRBJ1-2; TRBD1 is a possible D gene (5 bases). The CDR3 totals 13 residues. V was trimmed by 3 bases and J by 4 bases, leaving 9 bases between them. Looked up from germline, CDR1 is LGHDT and CDR2 is YNNKEL (reference sequence).

Concerning this clone itself: The sample holds other DNA sequences that translate to the same CDR3. This chain joins TRBV19 and TRBJ1-5, with TRBD1 matching 8 bases. Germline V gene lookup returns CDR1 LNHDA and CDR2 SQIVND (reference sequence). The J segment lost 2 bases and the V segment lost 5 bases, leaving 2 bases of the junction unmatched. This CDR3 is 14 amino acids long. Here the CDR3 reads CASSLTGGNQPQHF. The CDR3 DNA reads TGTGCCAGTAGTTTGACAGGGGGCAATCAGCCCCAGCATTTT.

This rearrangement joins TRBV27 to TRBJ1-1; a possible D gene is TRBD1 (6 bases). CDR3 length equals 12 residues. Germline V gives CDR1 MNHEY, CDR2 SMNVEV (reference sequence). Trimming pared 5 bases from V and 8 bases from J, leaving 12 bases between. DNA of the CDR3: TGTGCCAGCAGTCTCCCGGGACAAGAAGCTTTCTTT. Translation: CASSLPGQEAFF.

The V call is TRBV5-1, the J call TRBJ1-2; D possibly corresponds to TRBD1 (5 bases). Per germline, CDR1 SGHRS and CDR2 YFSETQ. This CDR3 comprises 14 residues. Between the trimmed V and J ends, which lost 1 base and 8 bases, there was a span of 15 bases. This CDR3 is CASSLSPGQRGYTF. In DNA form, the CDR3 reads TGCGCCAGCAGCTTGTCCCCTGGACAACGAGGCTACACCTTC.

J is TRBJ1-5 and V is TRBV4-2, with TRBD1 matching over 8 bases. Germline V lookup: CDR1 LGHNA, CDR2 YNFKEQ. J gave up 5 bases and V 1 base, and 7 bases lay outside the gene matches. CDR3 length equals 16 residues. CDR3 sequence (DNA): TGTGCCAGCAGCCAAGCCCTGGGACAGGTCGATCAGCCCCAGCATTTT. This translates into CASSQALGQVDQPQHF.

V usage is TRBV7-3 and J usage is TRBJ2-3, with 11 bases lining up with TRBD2. CDR1 is SGHTA, CDR2 FQGTGA, per germline. The CDR3 covers 17 residues. V was clipped by 5 bases and J by 3 bases; unmatched bases: 10. The CDR3 loop reads CASSQQLAGVVTDTQYF. In nucleotides, the CDR3 is TGTGCCAGCAGCCAACAACTAGCGGGAGTAGTGACAGATACGCAGTATTTT. The complete variable domain, with remaining parts taken from reference TRBV7-3 and TRBJ2-3, reads GAGVSQTPSNKVTEKGKYVELRCDPISGHTALYWYRQSLGQGPEFLIYFQGTGAADDSGLPNDRFFAVRPEGSVSTLKIQRTERGDSAVYLCASSQQLAGVVTDTQYFGPGTRLTVL.

This clone appeared many times. The rearrangement uses TRBV6-1 and TRBJ2-7, with TRBD1 as a possible D gene (5 bases). This CDR3 is built from 15 residues. Trimming shortened V by 2 bases and J by 0 bases, and 11 bases separated the two germline ends. In germline, CDR1 is MNHNS, CDR2 SASEGT. CDR3 DNA: TGTGCCAGCAGTGAAATCCCGGACAACTCCTACGAGCAGTACTTC. Its translation: CASSEIPDNSYEQYF.

This chain joins TRBV5-6 and TRBJ2-7; maybe TRBD2 (5 bases). Trimming left V 2 bases short and J 5 bases short, with 14 bases between. The CDR3 totals 14 residues. Germline V gene data show CDR1 as SGHDT and CDR2 as YYEEEE. CDR3 region: CASSLGGRLDEQYF. CDR3 sequence (DNA): TGTGCCAGCAGCTTAGGAGGCAGGTTGGACGAGCAGTACTTC. Complete variable domain (other parts from reference TRBV5-6 and TRBJ2-7): DAGVTQSPTHLIKTRGQQVTLRCSPKSGHDTVSWYQQALGQGPQFIFQYYEEEERQRGNFPDRFSGHQFPNYSSELNVNALLLGDSALYLCASSLGGRLDEQYFGPGTRLTVT.

This rearrangement joins TRBV5-4 to TRBJ1-2; 7 nucleotides match TRBD1. CDR1 is SGHNT, CDR2 YYREEE, per germline (reference sequence). J was trimmed by 8 bases and V by 4 bases; bases with no gene match: 5. The CDR3 covers 12 residues. This chain's CDR3 is CASSGRGTGYTF. The DNA of the CDR3 is TGTGCCAGCAGCGGCAGGGGGACGGGCTACACCTTC.

The V call is TRBV6-5, the J call TRBJ2-5; 8 nucleotides agree with TRBD1. Germline V gene sequence: CDR1 MNHEY, CDR2 SVGAGI. The CDR3 is 15 amino acids. The ends lost 0 bases at V and 5 bases at J; junction bases unmatched: 5. The CDR3 protein is CASSYSDRAEETQYF. In DNA form, the CDR3 reads TGTGCCAGCAGTTACTCGGACAGGGCGGAGGAGACCCAGTACTTC.

The rearrangement links TRBV13 to TRBJ2-7; TRBD1 aligns across 8 bases. Per germline, CDR1 PRHDT and CDR2 FYEKMQ (reference sequence). The V gene end was trimmed by 4 bases and the J gene end by 5 bases; junction bases not matched to a gene: 19. This CDR3 has 18 amino acids. In DNA form, the CDR3 reads TGTGCCAGCAGCTCAAGGACAGGGTTAAATCCCCCGGCGCACGAGCAGTACTTC. It encodes CASSSRTGLNPPAHEQYF.

V and J are TRBV7-9 and TRBJ1-2; TRBD1 is a possible D gene (6 bases). The V end was cut by 4 bases, the J end by 7 bases, with 16 bases between. The CDR3 sequence is 14 residues long. Germline CDR1 is SEHNR and CDR2 is FQNEAQ (reference sequence). CDR3 loop: CASSSYRDMGGYTF. The CDR3 nucleotides are TGTGCCAGCAGCTCATACCGGGACATGGGTGGCTACACCTTC.

The chain couples TRBV30 to TRBJ1-2; possible D gene TRBD1, 5 bases. Between the trimmed V and J ends, which lost 0 bases and 1 base, there was a span of 9 bases. The CDR3 spans 14 residues. CDR1 and CDR2 from the germline V gene are GTSNPN and SVGIG (reference sequence). This CDR3 is CAWSVQGDNYGYTF. CDR3 nucleotide sequence: TGTGCCTGGAGTGTACAAGGGGATAACTATGGCTACACCTTC.

This CDR3 is CASSLGTGTGTLEQYF. The CDR3 DNA reads TGTGCCAGCAGCTTAGGAACCGGGACAGGGACTCTCGAGCAGTACTTC. V usage is TRBV7-6 and J usage is TRBJ2-7; 9 bases line up with TRBD1. Trimming took 1 base from V and 6 from J; bases not matched to a gene: 10. The length of the CDR3 is 16 residues. Germline V gene lookup returns CDR1 SGHVS and CDR2 FNYEAQ.

To note about this clone: Other DNA sequences of this sample code for an identical CDR3. This chain joins TRBV6-5 and TRBJ2-5, with D hard to call. Trimming left V 2 bases short and J 3 bases short, with 10 bases between. Looked up from germline, CDR1 is MNHEY and CDR2 is SVGAGI. This CDR3 comprises 14 residues. The CDR3 DNA is TGTGCCAGCAGTTACAGCTACAGAAAAGAGACCCAGTACTTC. Protein sequence: CASSYSYRKETQYF.

This clone was found once. The V and J genes are TRBV5-6 and TRBJ2-7, with TRBD2 identical over 7 bases. This CDR3 region has 16 residues. CDR1 is SGHDT and CDR2 is YYEEEE in the germline V gene. The V segment lost 4 bases and the J segment 6 bases; nucleotides outside the gene matches: 16. CDR3 sequence: CASSRRGNRIISEQYF. The CDR3 DNA reads as TGTGCCAGCAGCCGGCGGGGGAATAGAATTATATCCGAGCAGTACTTC.

CDR3 DNA: TGTGCCAGCAGCCCTTGGGGACAGGGGTACCAGCCCCAGCATTTT. Its translation is CASSPWGQGYQPQHF. This sequence joins TRBV27 and TRBJ1-5; 10 positions agree with TRBD1. The V segment lost 6 bases and the J segment 7 bases; nucleotides outside the gene matches: 9. The CDR3 runs 15 residues. Germline loops: CDR1 MNHEY, CDR2 SMNVEV (reference sequence).